Each of the 14 T cell receptor beta chains below was sequenced from the same sample in a study of CD8 T cells in ankylosing spondylitis. Via MiXCR, TCRdb re-called the 5' RACE reads, giving one row per CDR3 protein. The sample holds roughly 450,000 distinct CDR3 sequences, about 24% seen once. Study results and limitations: Eight highly homologous variants made up a TCR beta motif, and this motif appeared characteristic of ankylosing spondylitis blood.

The antigens these receptors bind are not known. The specimen was blood, either unsorted or a sorted T cell fraction (not recorded which). All receptors derive from a male donor with ankylosing spondylitis.

V gene TRBV9 combines with J gene TRBJ2-3; D is unresolved. The CDR3 is made up of 14 amino acids. V was trimmed by 4 bases and J by 5 bases, leaving 14 bases between them. Germline V CDR1 and CDR2: SGDLS, YYNGEE. The CDR3 nucleotides read TGTGCCAGCAGCCCAACCCCCACTGGAGATACGCAGTATTTT. This encodes CASSPTPTGDTQYF.

This chain joins TRBV12-3 or TRBV12-4 and TRBJ2-3; 9 bases are a match to TRBD2. CDR3 length: 15 amino acids. V lost 5 bases to trimming and J lost 5 bases; unmatched junction nucleotides: 8. The CDR3 DNA follows: TGTGCCAGCAGTCTTGGTAGCGGGAGTGTAGATACGCAGTATTTT. Translated, it gives CASSLGSGSVDTQYF.

This clonotype was counted only a few times. CDR3 bases: TGTGCCAGCAGTGACTCGACAGGGGCCGATGGCTACACCTTC. This codes for CASSDSTGADGYTF. The J gene is TRBJ1-2, the V gene TRBV6-4; 8 nucleotides agree with TRBD1. The V gene's germline CDR1 is MRHNA and CDR2 SNTAGT. V lost 0 bases, J lost 6 bases, and 3 bases stayed unmatched. This CDR3 contains 14 residues.

A few counts support this clonotype. The rearrangement links TRBV5-1 to TRBJ1-4, with no clear D. The CDR3 covers 15 residues. V shed 4 bases and J shed 11 bases, with 21 bases lying between them. From germline, CDR1 is SGHRS and CDR2 YFSETQ. Here the CDR3 reads CASSTEEGSMGKLFF. CDR3 coding DNA: TGCGCCAGCAGCACGGAGGAGGGCAGTATGGGGAAACTGTTTTTT.

This clonotype was seen only once. This chain uses TRBV20-1 with TRBJ2-1, with 13 bases aligning to TRBD2. The CDR3 loop spans 20 amino acids. With 1 base clipped from V and 0 bases from J, the junction kept 12 bases outside the gene matches. Germline loops: CDR1 DFQATT, CDR2 SNEGSKA (reference sequence). This CDR3 is CSARVPGLAGPRGSYNEQFF. The CDR3 nucleotides are TGCAGTGCTAGAGTTCCGGGACTAGCGGGACCTCGTGGCTCCTACAATGAGCAGTTCTTC.

A few counts support this clonotype. The chain employs TRBV20-1 and TRBJ2-2, with 12 bases that match TRBD1. Per the germline V gene, CDR1 is DFQATT and CDR2 is SNEGSKA (reference sequence). V trimming: 6 bases; J trimming: 7 bases; junction bases outside the gene matches: 9. There are 15 residues in the CDR3. Here the CDR3 DNA reads TGCAGTGCCCCGGGACAGGGGGCATATAGCGGGGAGCTGTTTTTT. This encodes CSAPGQGAYSGELFF.

This CDR3 reads CASTRKGLTNMNEQFF. CDR3 DNA: TGTGCCAGCACAAGAAAGGGACTAACGAATATGAATGAGCAGTTCTTC. The V call is TRBV5-6, the J call TRBJ2-1; 7 bases line up with TRBD2. Germline values: CDR1 SGHDT, CDR2 YYEEEE. The CDR3 extends over 16 amino acids. Trimming removed 6 bases from V and 7 bases from J; junction bases left unmatched: 16.

CDR3 DNA sequence: TGTGCCAGCAGACGCCGGGACCCGGGCTCACCCCTCCACTTT. Encoded protein: CASRRRDPGSPLHF. The rearrangement joins TRBV28 to TRBJ1-6; D might be TRBD1 (5 bases). Germline V CDR1 and CDR2: MDHEN, SYDVKM. Trimming left V 6 bases short and J 10 bases short, with 16 bases between. This CDR3 comprises 14 residues.

The chain's CDR3 is CASSYSRDPRVGELFF. The CDR3 DNA reads TGTGCCAGCAGTTACTCGAGGGACCCACGGGTGGGGGAGCTGTTTTTT. The J gene is TRBJ2-2, the V gene TRBV6-5; possibly TRBD1 or TRBD2 for D (5 bases each). Germline CDR1 MNHEY, CDR2 SVGAGI. The CDR3 has 16 residues. V was shortened by 0 bases and J by 8 bases, with 16 bases between the two germline ends.

This clonotype was counted between two and nine times. The V call is TRBV18, the J call TRBJ2-5; 10 bases are a match to TRBD1. The CDR3 runs 15 residues. V was clipped by 10 bases and J by 5 bases; unmatched bases: 13. Looked up from germline, CDR1 is KGHSH and CDR2 is LQKENI. CDR3 loop: CATSFGRQGAETQYF. For the CDR3, the DNA is TGTGCCACTTCCTTCGGAAGACAGGGGGCTGAGACCCAGTACTTC.

The chain is built from TRBV7-9 and TRBJ1-2; TRBD1 matches 8 bases. Trimming cost V 5 bases and J 1 base; bases outside gene matches: 6. The germline V gene has CDR1 SEHNR and CDR2 FQNEAQ (reference sequence). This CDR3 is built from 15 residues. The CDR3 DNA reads TGTGCCAGCAGCCCCCGGGACAGGAGTAACTATGGCTACACCTTC. Translated: CASSPRDRSNYGYTF.

This clonotype has more than one count but fewer than ten. This chain connects TRBV3-1 to TRBJ2-1; no reliable D call. V gave up 4 bases and J gave up 2 bases, with 12 bases separating them. The CDR3 runs to 15 residues. Germline CDR1 LGHDT, CDR2 YNNKEL (reference sequence). Here the CDR3 reads CASSRSIGPYNEQFF. CDR3 DNA: TGTGCCAGCAGCCGTTCAATAGGCCCCTACAATGAGCAGTTCTTC.

This clonotype was counted between two and nine times. V gene TRBV10-3 combines with J gene TRBJ2-7, with a possible D match to TRBD1 (6 bases). CDR1 and CDR2 (germline): ENHRY, SYGVKD. The CDR3 runs 14 residues. Trimming shortened V by 5 bases and J by 3 bases, and 14 bases separated the two germline ends. The CDR3 DNA reads as TGTGCCATCAGTCGGACAGAAGGCAACTACGAGCAGTACTTC. Encoded protein: CAISRTEGNYEQYF.

This rearrangement joins TRBV7-9 to TRBJ2-3; 12 bases are a match to TRBD2. Germline V lookup: CDR1 SEHNR, CDR2 FQNEAQ (reference sequence). V lost 5 bases to trimming and J lost 10 bases; unmatched junction nucleotides: 10. The CDR3 has 15 residues. This CDR3 reads CASSPGTSGLAPQYF. The CDR3 coding sequence is TGTGCCAGCAGCCCCGGGACTAGCGGGCTGGCCCCGCAGTATTTT.